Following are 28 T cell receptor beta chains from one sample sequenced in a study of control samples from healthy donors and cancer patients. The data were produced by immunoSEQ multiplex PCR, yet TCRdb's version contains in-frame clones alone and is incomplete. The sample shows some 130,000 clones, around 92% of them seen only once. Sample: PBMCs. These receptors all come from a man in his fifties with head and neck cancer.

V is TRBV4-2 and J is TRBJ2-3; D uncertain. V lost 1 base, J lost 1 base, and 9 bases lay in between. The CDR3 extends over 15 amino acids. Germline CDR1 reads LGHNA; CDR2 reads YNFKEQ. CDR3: CASSQGAQGTDTQYF. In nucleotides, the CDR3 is TGTGCCAGCAGCCAAGGGGCGCAGGGCACAGATACGCAGTATTTT.

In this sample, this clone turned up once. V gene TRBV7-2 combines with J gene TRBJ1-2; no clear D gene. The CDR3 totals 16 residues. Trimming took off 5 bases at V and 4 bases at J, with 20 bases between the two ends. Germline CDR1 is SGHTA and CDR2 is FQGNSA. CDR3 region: CASSVLPVLTTYGYTF. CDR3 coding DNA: TGTGCCAGCAGCGTTCTTCCTGTCCTTACGACCTATGGCTACACCTTC.

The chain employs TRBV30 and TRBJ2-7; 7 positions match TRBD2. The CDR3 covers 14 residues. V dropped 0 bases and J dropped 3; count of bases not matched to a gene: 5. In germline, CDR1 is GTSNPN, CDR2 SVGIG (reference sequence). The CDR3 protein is CAWSVSRDYYEQYF. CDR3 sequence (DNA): TGTGCCTGGAGTGTAAGCAGGGACTACTACGAGCAGTACTTC. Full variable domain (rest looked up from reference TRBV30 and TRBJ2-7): SQTIHQWPATLVQPVGSPLSLECTVEGTSNPNLYWYRQAAGRGLQLLFYSVGIGQISSEVPQNLSASRPQDRQFILSSKKLLLSDSGFYLCAWSVSRDYYEQYFGPGTRLTVT.

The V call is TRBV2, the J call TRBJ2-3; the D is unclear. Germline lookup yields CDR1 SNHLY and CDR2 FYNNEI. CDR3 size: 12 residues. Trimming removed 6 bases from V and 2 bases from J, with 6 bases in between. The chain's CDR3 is CASRGFTDTQYF. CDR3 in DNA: TGTGCCAGCAGGGGTTTCACAGATACGCAGTATTTT.

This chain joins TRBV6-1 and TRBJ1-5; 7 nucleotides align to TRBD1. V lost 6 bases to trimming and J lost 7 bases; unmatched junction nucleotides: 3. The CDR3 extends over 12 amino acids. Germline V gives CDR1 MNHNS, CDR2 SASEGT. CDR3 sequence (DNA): TGTGCCAGCAGCGACAGGGTCCAGCCCCAGCATTTT. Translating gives CASSDRVQPQHF.

DNA of the CDR3: TGTGCCAGTAGTATTAGGAGGGCAGGGGATCAGCCCCAGCATTTT. Amino acid sequence: CASSIRRAGDQPQHF. The V gene is TRBV19, the J gene TRBJ1-5; D is possibly TRBD1 (6 bases). The length of the CDR3 is 15 residues. Per the germline V gene, CDR1 is LNHDA and CDR2 is SQIVND (reference sequence). Trimming pared 3 bases from V and 5 bases from J, leaving 14 bases between.

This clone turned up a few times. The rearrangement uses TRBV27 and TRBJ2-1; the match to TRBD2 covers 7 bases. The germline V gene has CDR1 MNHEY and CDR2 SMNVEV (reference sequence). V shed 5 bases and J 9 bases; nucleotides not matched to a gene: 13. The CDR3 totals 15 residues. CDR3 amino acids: CASSLRVLAVGEQFF. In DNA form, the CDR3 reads TGTGCCAGCAGTCTACGGGTGCTAGCGGTGGGTGAGCAGTTCTTC.

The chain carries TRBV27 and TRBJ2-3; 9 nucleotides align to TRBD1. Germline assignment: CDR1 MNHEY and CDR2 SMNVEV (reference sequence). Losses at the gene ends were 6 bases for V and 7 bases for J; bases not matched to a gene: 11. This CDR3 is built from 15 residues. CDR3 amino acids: CASSLTGGGLHTQYF. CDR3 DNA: TGTGCCAGCAGCCTCACAGGGGGCGGTCTCCATACGCAGTATTTT.

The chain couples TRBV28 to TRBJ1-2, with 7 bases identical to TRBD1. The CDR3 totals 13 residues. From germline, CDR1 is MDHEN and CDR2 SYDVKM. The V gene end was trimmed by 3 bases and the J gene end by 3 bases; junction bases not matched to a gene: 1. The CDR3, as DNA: TGTGCCAGCAGTTTGACAGGGTACTATGGCTACACCTTC. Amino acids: CASSLTGYYGYTF.

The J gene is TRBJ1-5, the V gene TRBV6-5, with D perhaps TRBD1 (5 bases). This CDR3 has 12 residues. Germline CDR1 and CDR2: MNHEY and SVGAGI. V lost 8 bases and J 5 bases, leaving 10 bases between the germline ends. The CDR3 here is CASGGEDQPQHF. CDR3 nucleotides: TGTGCCAGCGGGGGGGAGGATCAGCCCCAGCATTTT.

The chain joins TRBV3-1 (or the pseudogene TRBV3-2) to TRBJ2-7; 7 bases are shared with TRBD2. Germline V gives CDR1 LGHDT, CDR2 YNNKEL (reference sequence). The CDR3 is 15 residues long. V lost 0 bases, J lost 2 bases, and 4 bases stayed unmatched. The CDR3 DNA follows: TGTGCCAGCAGCCAAGAGCATCTAGCGGCCTACGAGCAGTACTTC. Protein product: CASSQEHLAAYEQYF.

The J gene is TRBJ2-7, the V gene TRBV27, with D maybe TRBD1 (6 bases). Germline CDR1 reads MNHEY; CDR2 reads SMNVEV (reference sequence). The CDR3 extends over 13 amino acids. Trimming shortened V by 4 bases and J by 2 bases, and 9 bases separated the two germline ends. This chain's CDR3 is CASSYRVTYEQYF. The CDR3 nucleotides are TGTGCCAGCAGTTACAGGGTTACCTACGAGCAGTACTTC.

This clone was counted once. CDR3 in amino acids: CASSLSGATEAFF. CDR3 nucleotides: TGCGCCAGCAGCTTGTCGGGGGCCACTGAAGCTTTCTTT. The rearrangement links TRBV5-1 to TRBJ1-1; TRBD1 is a possible D gene (6 bases). Germline V gene lookup returns CDR1 SGHRS and CDR2 YFSETQ. CDR3 length: 13 residues. V was pared by 1 base and J by 4 bases, with 8 bases between. Complete variable domain (other parts from reference TRBV5-1 and TRBJ1-1): KAGVTQTPRYLIKTRGQQVTLSCSPISGHRSVSWYQQTPGQGLQFLFEYFSETQRNKGNFPGRFSGRQFSNSRSEMNVSTLELGDSALYLCASSLSGATEAFFGQGTRLTVV.

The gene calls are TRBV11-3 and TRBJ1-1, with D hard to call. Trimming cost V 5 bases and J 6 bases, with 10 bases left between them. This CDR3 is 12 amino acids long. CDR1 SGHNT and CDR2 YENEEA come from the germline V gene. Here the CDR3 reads CASSAHGAEAFF. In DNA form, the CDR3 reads TGTGCCAGCAGCGCTCATGGCGCTGAAGCTTTCTTT. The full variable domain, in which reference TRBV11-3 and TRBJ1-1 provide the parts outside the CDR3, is EAGVVQSPRYKIIEKKQPVAFWCNPISGHNTLYWYLQNLGQGPELLIRYENEEAVDDSQLPKDRFSAERLKGVDSTLKIQPAELGDSAVYLCASSAHGAEAFFGQGTRLTVV.

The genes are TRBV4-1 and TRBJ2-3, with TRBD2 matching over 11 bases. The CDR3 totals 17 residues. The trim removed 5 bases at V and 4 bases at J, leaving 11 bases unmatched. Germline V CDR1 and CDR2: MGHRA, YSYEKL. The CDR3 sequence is CASSLTRKGLAADTQYF. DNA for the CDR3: TGCGCCAGCAGCTTAACGCGAAAGGGACTAGCGGCAGATACGCAGTATTTT.

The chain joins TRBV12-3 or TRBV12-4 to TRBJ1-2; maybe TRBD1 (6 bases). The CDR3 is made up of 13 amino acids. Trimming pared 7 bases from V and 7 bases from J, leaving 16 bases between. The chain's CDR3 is CASNPTGFSGYTF. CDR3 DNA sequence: TGTGCCAGCAACCCTACAGGGTTCAGTGGCTACACCTTC.

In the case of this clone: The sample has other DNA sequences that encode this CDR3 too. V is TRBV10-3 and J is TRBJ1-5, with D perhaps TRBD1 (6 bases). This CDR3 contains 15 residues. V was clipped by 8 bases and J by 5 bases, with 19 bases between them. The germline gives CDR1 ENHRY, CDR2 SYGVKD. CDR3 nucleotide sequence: TGTGCCATCGGGGGGCAAGGGTTTGGCGATCAGCCCCAGCATTTT. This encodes CAIGGQGFGDQPQHF.

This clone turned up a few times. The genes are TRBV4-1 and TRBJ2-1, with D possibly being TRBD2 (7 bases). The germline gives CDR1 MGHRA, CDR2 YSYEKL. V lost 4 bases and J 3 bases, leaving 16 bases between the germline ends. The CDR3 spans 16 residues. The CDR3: CASSRRAGADYNEQFF. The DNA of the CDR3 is TGCGCCAGCAGCCGCCGGGCGGGGGCTGACTACAATGAGCAGTTCTTC.

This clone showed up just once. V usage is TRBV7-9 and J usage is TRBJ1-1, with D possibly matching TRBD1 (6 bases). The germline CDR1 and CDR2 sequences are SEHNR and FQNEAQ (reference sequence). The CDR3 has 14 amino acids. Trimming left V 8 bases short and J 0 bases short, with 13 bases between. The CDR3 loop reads CASRRDTMNTEAFF. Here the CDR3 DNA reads TGTGCCAGCCGCAGGGACACAATGAACACTGAAGCTTTCTTT.

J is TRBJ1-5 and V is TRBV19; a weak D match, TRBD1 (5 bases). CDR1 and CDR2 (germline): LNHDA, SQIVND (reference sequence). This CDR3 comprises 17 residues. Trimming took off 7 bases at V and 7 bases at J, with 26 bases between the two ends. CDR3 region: CASKRYGQGVAGQPQHF. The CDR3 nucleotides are TGTGCCAGTAAACGTTACGGGCAGGGAGTAGCGGGGCAGCCCCAGCATTTT.

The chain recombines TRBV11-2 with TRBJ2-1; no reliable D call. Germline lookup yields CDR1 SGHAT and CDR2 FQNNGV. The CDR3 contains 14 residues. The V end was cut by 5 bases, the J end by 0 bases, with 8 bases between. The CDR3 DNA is TGTGCCAGCAGCGCCGGCAGCTCCTACAATGAGCAGTTCTTC. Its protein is CASSAGSSYNEQFF.

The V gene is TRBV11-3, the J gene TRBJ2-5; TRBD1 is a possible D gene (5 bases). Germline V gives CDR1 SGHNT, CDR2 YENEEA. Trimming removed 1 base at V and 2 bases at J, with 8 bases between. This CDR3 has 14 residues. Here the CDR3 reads CASSLAAGQETQYF. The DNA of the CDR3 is TGTGCCAGCAGCTTAGCAGCAGGGCAAGAGACCCAGTACTTC. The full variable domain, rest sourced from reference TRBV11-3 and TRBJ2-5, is EAGVVQSPRYKIIEKKQPVAFWCNPISGHNTLYWYLQNLGQGPELLIRYENEEAVDDSQLPKDRFSAERLKGVDSTLKIQPAELGDSAVYLCASSLAAGQETQYFGPGTRLLVL.

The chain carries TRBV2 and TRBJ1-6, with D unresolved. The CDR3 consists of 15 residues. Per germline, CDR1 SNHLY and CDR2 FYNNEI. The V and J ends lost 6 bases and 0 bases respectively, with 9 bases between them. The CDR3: CASSLGSSYNSPLHF. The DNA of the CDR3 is TGTGCCAGCAGCCTGGGGAGCTCCTATAATTCACCCCTCCACTTT.

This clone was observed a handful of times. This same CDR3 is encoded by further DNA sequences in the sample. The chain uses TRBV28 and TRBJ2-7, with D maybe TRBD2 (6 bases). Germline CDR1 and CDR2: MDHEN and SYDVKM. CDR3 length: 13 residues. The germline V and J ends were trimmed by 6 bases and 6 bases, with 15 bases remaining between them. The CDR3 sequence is CASSHRLGLEQYF. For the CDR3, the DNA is TGTGCCAGCAGCCATAGACTAGGCCTCGAGCAGTACTTC.

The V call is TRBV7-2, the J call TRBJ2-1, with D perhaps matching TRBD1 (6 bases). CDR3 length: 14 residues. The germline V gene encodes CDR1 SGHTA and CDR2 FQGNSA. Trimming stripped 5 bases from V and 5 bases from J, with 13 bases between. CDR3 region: CASSPRRGNNEQFF. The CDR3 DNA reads TGTGCCAGCAGCCCTCGCAGGGGAAACAATGAGCAGTTCTTC. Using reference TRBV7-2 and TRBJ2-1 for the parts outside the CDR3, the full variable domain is GAGVSQSPSNKVTEKGKDVELRCDPISGHTALYWYRQSLGQGLEFLIYFQGNSAPDKSGLPSDRFSAERTGGSVSTLTIQRTQQEDSAVYLCASSPRRGNNEQFFGPGTRLTVL.

The CDR3 DNA is TGTGCCAGCTCCCGCGGGCCGGAAAATACCGGGGAGCTGTTTTTT. Translation: CASSRGPENTGELFF. V and J are TRBV7-3 and TRBJ2-2; a weak D match, TRBD2 (5 bases). Germline values: CDR1 SGHTA, CDR2 FQGTGA. The CDR3 is made up of 15 amino acids. The V and J ends lost 8 bases and 5 bases respectively, with 18 bases between them.

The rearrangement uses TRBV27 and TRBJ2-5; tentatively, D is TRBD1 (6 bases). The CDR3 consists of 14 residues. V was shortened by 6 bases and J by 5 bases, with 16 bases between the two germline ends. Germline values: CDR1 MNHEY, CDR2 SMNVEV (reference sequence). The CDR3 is CASRPSGVSETQYF. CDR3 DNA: TGTGCCAGCAGGCCCTCAGGGGTTTCGGAGACCCAGTACTTC.

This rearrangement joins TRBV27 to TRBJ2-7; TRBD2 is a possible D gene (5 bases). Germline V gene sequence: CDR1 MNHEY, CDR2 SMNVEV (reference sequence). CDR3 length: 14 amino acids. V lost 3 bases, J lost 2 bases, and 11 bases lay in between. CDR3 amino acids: CASSLGLAAYEQYF. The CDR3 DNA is TGTGCCAGCAGTTTGGGCCTAGCCGCCTACGAGCAGTACTTC.